One and the same sample provided the 30 T cell receptor beta chains below, sequenced in a study of identical twins. One entry per CDR3 protein, called by TCRdb with MiXCR from the 5' RACE reads. This sample has hundreds of thousands of distinct CDR3 sequences; around 5.7% occur once, and the top ten carry approximately 1.6%. Material: naive T cells sorted from blood. Receptors originate from a man between 18 and 35 years old in good health.

J is TRBJ2-5 and V is TRBV5-1; D unclear. Trimming cost V 1 base and J 5 bases, with 33 bases left between them. The V gene's germline CDR1 is SGHRS and CDR2 YFSETQ. The CDR3 is made up of 21 amino acids. CDR3 sequence reads: CASSLSFGRPGLGLAVETQYF. Here the CDR3 DNA reads TGCGCCAGCAGCTTGTCTTTTGGGCGGCCTGGGCTTGGGCTCGCCGTGGAGACCCAGTACTTC.

In its sample, this clonotype was seen many times. The chain joins TRBV6-2 or TRBV6-3 to TRBJ1-2; the D gene is possibly TRBD1 (5 bases). This CDR3 has 13 residues. The V gene's germline CDR1 is MNHEY and CDR2 SVGEGT. V was pared by 8 bases and J by 0 bases, with 10 bases between. CDR3 region: CASQDRANYGYTF. The CDR3 nucleotides are TGTGCCAGCCAAGACAGAGCTAACTATGGCTACACCTTC.

This clonotype was seen many times. V is TRBV11-2 and J is TRBJ2-1, with no clear D. Germline V gene lookup returns CDR1 SGHAT and CDR2 FQNNGV. V was pared by 1 base and J by 5 bases, with 12 bases between. The CDR3 loop spans 15 amino acids. CDR3: CASSLARTPNNEQFF. The CDR3 nucleotides read TGTGCCAGCAGCTTAGCCCGAACACCGAACAATGAGCAGTTCTTC.

The table lists this clonotype with many counts. The V and J genes are TRBV29-1 and TRBJ2-5; 7 bases fit TRBD1. The CDR3 length is 13 residues. Trimming removed 5 bases from V and 3 bases from J; junction bases left unmatched: 6. Germline V lookup: CDR1 SQVTM, CDR2 ANQGSEA. CDR3 protein: CSVLDRVEETQYF. CDR3 sequence (DNA): TGCAGCGTTCTTGACAGGGTTGAAGAGACCCAGTACTTC. Looking up the rest from reference TRBV29-1 and TRBJ2-5 gives the full variable domain: SAVISQKPSRDICQRGTSLTIQCQVDSQVTMMFWYRQQPGQSLTLIATANQGSEATYESGFVIDKFPISRPNLTFSTLTVSNMSPEDSSIYLCSVLDRVEETQYFGPGTRLLVL.

This clonotype was seen at least ten times. This chain uses TRBV12-3 or TRBV12-4 with TRBJ2-7; tentatively, D is TRBD2 (6 bases). The CDR3 spans 13 residues. Trimming shortened V by 5 bases and J by 3 bases, and 11 bases separated the two germline ends. CDR3 nucleotide sequence: TGTGCCAGCAGTGGCGGGGAAGACTACGAGCAGTACGTC. Translating it yields CASSGGEDYEQYV.

J is TRBJ2-3 and V is TRBV7-2; 9 nucleotides agree with TRBD2. V gave up 2 bases and J gave up 3 bases; unmatched junction bases: 3. Germline V CDR1 and CDR2: SGHTA, FQGNSA. CDR3 size: 15 residues. The CDR3 loop reads CASSLPSGMTDTQYF. CDR3 DNA: TGTGCCAGCAGCTTACCTAGCGGGATGACAGATACGCAGTATTTT.

This clonotype turned up a few times. The rearrangement uses TRBV6-2 or TRBV6-3 and TRBJ2-1, with 8 nucleotides matching TRBD2. Germline trimming cut 4 bases from V and 1 base from J; bases unmatched to any gene: 6. CDR1 is MNHEY, CDR2 SVGEGT, per germline. This CDR3 comprises 16 residues. The CDR3 nucleotides read TGTGCCAGCAGTTCATATAGCGGGGTTTCCTACAATGAGCAGTTCTTC. The encoded protein is CASSSYSGVSYNEQFF.

The chain links TRBV4-3 to TRBJ2-2; D is uncertain. The CDR3 loop spans 13 amino acids. The V and J ends lost 0 bases and 7 bases respectively, with 6 bases between them. CDR1 is LGHNA and CDR2 is YSLEER in the germline V gene. The CDR3 region has the DNA TGCGCCAGCAGCCAAGAGACGCTCGGGGAGCTGTTTTTT. Its translation is CASSQETLGELFF.

This clonotype was found a few times. V usage is TRBV20-1 and J usage is TRBJ2-1; 16 bases map to TRBD2. Germline CDR1 is DFQATT and CDR2 is SNEGSKA (reference sequence). There are 15 residues in the CDR3. The junction had 15 bases not matched to a gene; V was cut back by 6 bases and J by 16 bases. The CDR3 region is CSARIGTSGRARQFF. DNA for the CDR3: TGCAGTGCGAGGATCGGGACTAGCGGGAGGGCCCGTCAATTCTTC.

The V call is TRBV7-8, the J call TRBJ1-5, with TRBD1 matching 8 bases. This CDR3 is 16 amino acids long. CDR1 and CDR2 from the germline V gene are SGHVS and FQNEAQ. After removal of 5 bases from V and 5 bases from J, the junction contained 11 bases not matched to a gene. CDR3 sequence (DNA): TGTGCCAGCAGCGCCAGGACAGGGCTGACGGATCAGCCCCAGCATTTT. Its protein is CASSARTGLTDQPQHF.

The chain employs TRBV9 and TRBJ2-2, with D perhaps TRBD2 (6 bases). This CDR3 is 16 amino acids long. Germline-derived CDR1 and CDR2 are SGDLS and YYNGEE. The V end lost 3 bases, the J end lost 5 bases, and 17 bases lay between the germline ends. The CDR3 reads CASSAGDGVRTGELFF. As DNA, the CDR3 is TGTGCCAGCAGCGCGGGGGACGGAGTACGAACCGGGGAGCTGTTTTTT.

Details on this clonotype: The junction differs from germline at one of its ends, possibly a read error. This chain connects TRBV11-2 to TRBJ2-1; 7 bases are shared with TRBD2. Germline values: CDR1 SGHAT, CDR2 FQNNGV. The CDR3 has 12 residues. CDR3 DNA: TGTACCAGCAGCTTAGAGGCAGGGAGGGTGTTCTTC. Protein product: CTSSLEAGRVFF.

The V and J genes are TRBV14 and TRBJ2-7, with TRBD2 identical over 8 bases. The CDR3 is made up of 15 amino acids. Germline V gene sequence: CDR1 SGHDN, CDR2 FVKESK. J was trimmed by 0 bases and V by 10 bases; bases with no gene match: 11. CDR3 nucleotides: TGTGCCAACCATGCGGGGACTAGAGCCTCCTACGAGCAGTACGTC. It translates to CANHAGTRASYEQYV.

This clonotype was picked up many times. The rearrangement uses TRBV20-1 and TRBJ2-1; TRBD2 agrees at 10 bases. The CDR3 contains 15 residues. V shed 6 bases, J shed 2 bases, and the junction held 7 bases outside the gene matches. From germline, CDR1 is DFQATT and CDR2 SNEGSKA (reference sequence). CDR3 DNA: TGCAGTGCCACACCCACTAGCGGGGCCTACAATGAGCAGTTCTTC. The encoded protein is CSATPTSGAYNEQFF.

This clonotype appeared many times. The chain links TRBV6-5 to TRBJ1-3, with unresolved D. The CDR3 is made up of 12 amino acids. V lost 7 bases and J 2 bases, leaving 6 bases between the germline ends. Germline loops: CDR1 MNHEY, CDR2 SVGAGI. The CDR3 sequence is CASTSPGNTIYF. The CDR3, as DNA: TGTGCCAGCACCTCACCTGGAAACACCATATATTTT.

In its sample, this clonotype was seen many times. V usage is TRBV12-3 or TRBV12-4 and J usage is TRBJ2-5, with D possibly being TRBD1 (5 bases). With 1 base removed from V and 0 bases from J, the gap between germline ends came to 6 bases. The CDR3 has 14 residues. CDR3 coding DNA: TGTGCCAGCAGTTTAGAGGGGTACCAAGAGACCCAGTACTTC. Protein: CASSLEGYQETQYF.

This clonotype was counted at least ten times. This chain links TRBV6-1 with TRBJ1-3, with 8 bases fitting TRBD1. Germline-derived CDR1 and CDR2 are MNHNS and SASEGT. CDR3 length: 14 residues. V was clipped by 8 bases and J by 4 bases; unmatched bases: 7. The CDR3 DNA reads TGTGCCAGCCACAACGGACAGGGAGGAAACACCATATATTTT. This sequence encodes CASHNGQGGNTIYF.

This clonotype was counted between two and nine times. This chain connects TRBV25-1 to TRBJ1-4; D is unresolved. The CDR3 is 16 amino acids. V lost 1 base and J lost 2, with 11 bases in between. The germline gives CDR1 MGHDK, CDR2 SYGVNS. The CDR3 loop reads CASSESGASTNEKLFF. The CDR3 DNA sequence: TGTGCCAGCAGTGAATCCGGCGCATCCACTAATGAAAAACTGTTTTTT.

This clonotype was detected many times. The chain recombines TRBV5-1 with TRBJ2-2; D remains unclear. V lost 3 bases and J 4 bases, leaving 10 bases between the germline ends. The CDR3 runs 14 residues. The germline V gene encodes CDR1 SGHRS and CDR2 YFSETQ. The CDR3 sequence: CASSSTHITGELFF. The CDR3 DNA reads as TGCGCCAGCAGCTCAACTCATATCACCGGGGAGCTGTTTTTT.

This clonotype was observed many times. V is TRBV24-1 and J is TRBJ2-5; a weak D match, TRBD1 (5 bases). Germline V CDR1 and CDR2: KGHDR, SFDVKD. V was cut by 4 bases and J by 3 bases, with 17 bases left in between. The CDR3 contains 16 residues. The CDR3 region is CATSDPGGRGKETQYF. As DNA, the CDR3 is TGTGCCACCAGTGACCCGGGTGGAAGGGGTAAAGAGACCCAGTACTTC.

A few counts support this clonotype. J is TRBJ2-3 and V is TRBV2; D uncertain. Germline CDR1 reads SNHLY; CDR2 reads FYNNEI. The CDR3 has 13 residues. Trimming cost V 10 bases and J 2 bases, with 13 bases left between them. The CDR3 bases are TGTGCCACCAGGACGGTTAACACAGATACGCAGTATTTT. Translation gives CATRTVNTDTQYF.

There are a few counts of this clonotype. The chain is built from TRBV28 and TRBJ2-7; D is perhaps TRBD2 (6 bases). The ends were cut back, 8 bases at V and 6 bases at J, with 20 bases in the middle. The CDR3 loop spans 14 amino acids. The V gene's germline CDR1 is MDHEN and CDR2 SYDVKM. This chain's CDR3 is CASSTPGEVGEQYF. CDR3 coding DNA: TGTGCCAGCTCCACCCCCGGGGAGGTCGGCGAGCAGTACTTC.

This clonotype was seen repeatedly, ten times or more. The CDR3: CASSFRAGRTNEQFF. Here the CDR3 DNA reads TGTGCCAGCAGCTTCCGGGCGGGACGAACCAATGAGCAGTTCTTC. The rearrangement joins TRBV5-8 to TRBJ2-1; D perhaps matches TRBD2 (6 bases). CDR1 and CDR2 from the germline V gene are SGHTS and YDEGEE. The V end was cut by 2 bases, the J end by 6 bases, with 15 bases between. The CDR3 extends over 15 amino acids. Based on the CDR3 plus reference TRBV5-8 and TRBJ2-1, the full variable domain is EAGVTQSPTHLIKTRGQQATLRCSPISGHTSVYWYQQALGLGLQFLLWYDEGEERNRGNFPPRFSGRQFPNYSSELNVNALELEDSALYLCASSFRAGRTNEQFFGPGTRLTVL.

This clonotype was detected many times. The rearrangement joins TRBV12-3 or TRBV12-4 to TRBJ2-7, with 9 bases lining up with TRBD1. Losses at the gene ends were 4 bases for V and 4 bases for J; bases not matched to a gene: 8. The CDR3 runs to 15 residues. The CDR3 coding sequence is TGTGCCAGCAGTTCCCGGGAACAGGGGGCGTACGAGCAGTACTTC. As protein: CASSSREQGAYEQYF.

This clonotype was observed at least ten times. This rearrangement joins TRBV27 to TRBJ2-2; D is perhaps TRBD2 (5 bases). In germline, CDR1 is MNHEY, CDR2 SMNVEV (reference sequence). This CDR3 is 12 amino acids long. V was shortened by 10 bases and J by 1 base, with 7 bases between the two germline ends. The CDR3 here is CATGLNTGELFF. DNA of the CDR3: TGTGCCACGGGGTTGAACACCGGGGAGCTGTTTTTT.

This clonotype was found many times. This rearrangement joins TRBV12-3 or TRBV12-4 to TRBJ2-5; the D is unclear. CDR3 length: 13 residues. Trimming removed 5 bases from V and 5 bases from J, with 12 bases in between. CDR3 in amino acids: CASSPPSSETQYF. In DNA, the CDR3 is TGTGCCAGCAGTCCCCCCTCCTCGGAGACCCAGTACTTC.

This clonotype was observed at least ten times. J is TRBJ2-1 and V is TRBV7-3, with D possibly being TRBD1 (5 bases). Trimming took 0 bases from V and 8 from J, leaving 17 bases between them. This CDR3 has 16 amino acids. The germline V gene encodes CDR1 SGHTA and CDR2 FQGTGA. CDR3 in DNA: TGTGCCAGCAGCTTAACTTTAATAGGGGATTCCCATGAGCAGTTCTTC. It codes for CASSLTLIGDSHEQFF.

This chain uses TRBV2 with TRBJ1-1, with D possibly matching TRBD1 (5 bases). The CDR3 loop spans 18 amino acids. Deletions cut 2 bases from V and 1 base from J, with 20 bases between. Germline V gene sequence: CDR1 SNHLY, CDR2 FYNNEI. CDR3 coding DNA: TGTGCCAGCAGTGAAATCGGTACAGGCTTGGGGGGGAACACTGAAGCTTTCTTT. Residues: CASSEIGTGLGGNTEAFF.

This chain joins TRBV3-1 and TRBJ1-5; 10 positions match TRBD1. This CDR3 is built from 15 residues. Looked up from germline, CDR1 is LGHDT and CDR2 is YNNKEL (reference sequence). The V gene end was trimmed by 6 bases and the J gene end by 3 bases; junction bases not matched to a gene: 5. CDR3 sequence reads: CASSFGTGANQPQHF. The CDR3 region has the DNA TGTGCCAGCAGTTTCGGGACAGGGGCCAATCAGCCCCAGCATTTT.

This clonotype was detected ten times or more. This sequence joins TRBV15 and TRBJ2-3, with 7 bases fitting TRBD1. The V gene's germline CDR1 is LNHNV and CDR2 YYDKDF (reference sequence). The CDR3 covers 17 residues. V was clipped by 1 base and J by 4 bases; unmatched bases: 11. CDR3 residues: CATSRGLARDRPDTQYF. In DNA form, the CDR3 reads TGTGCCACCAGCAGAGGGTTAGCCCGGGACAGACCAGATACGCAGTATTTT.